The 3 T cell receptor beta chains in this list originate from one sample, sequenced in a study of tumor-infiltrating lymphocytes in primary liver carcinoma. Without any cell sorting, roughly 20-32 mg of bulk tissue yielded co-extracted RNA and DNA. From around 0.5 ug total RNA, TCR beta cDNA was generated with a primer in the constant region. Each TCR beta library was derived from three nested multiplex PCR rounds that employed slightly modified ARM-PCR. With TRBV1-TRBV30 forward primers and a C-beta reverse primer, the first two PCR rounds were run for roughly 10 cycles each. TCRdb analysed the multiplex PCR reads with MiXCR anew, one entry per CDR3 protein. The table shows about 210,000 distinct CDR3 sequences, with approximately 86% occurring only once. The sequenced sample was tumor tissue from primary liver carcinoma. All receptors come from a man aged 35-49 years with primary liver carcinoma and hepatitis B virus infection.

As regards this clonotype: The junction differs from germline at one of its ends, possibly a read error. This rearrangement joins TRBV11-2 to TRBJ1-4, with a possible D match to TRBD1 (5 bases). There are 14 residues in the CDR3. Germline-derived CDR1 and CDR2 are SGHAT and FQNNGV. The CDR3: CVSSLGQGTEKLFF. Written as DNA, the CDR3 is TGTGTCAGCAGTTTAGGGCAGGGTACTGAAAAACTGTTTTTT.

On this clonotype itself: An end of the junction differs from the germline gene, which may be a read error. V and J are TRBV6-5 and TRBJ2-6, with 7 bases that match TRBD1. Per the germline V gene, CDR1 is MNHEY and CDR2 is SVGAGI. CDR3 length: 15 amino acids. CDR3 coding DNA: TGTGCCAGCAGATACAGGGGCTCTGCGGCCTACGTCCTGACTTTC. Translation: CASRYRGSAAYVLTF.

This clonotype was seen once. This is likely a read error, given that the CDR3 carries no conserved phenylalanine or tryptophan at its end. This chain connects TRBV12-3 or TRBV12-4 to TRBJ2-7; D unclear. The CDR3 consists of 15 residues. CDR3 protein: CVSSSGRSESYEQYI. The CDR3 region has the DNA TGTGTCAGCAGTTCAGGCAGGAGTGAGTCCTACGAGCAGTACATC.